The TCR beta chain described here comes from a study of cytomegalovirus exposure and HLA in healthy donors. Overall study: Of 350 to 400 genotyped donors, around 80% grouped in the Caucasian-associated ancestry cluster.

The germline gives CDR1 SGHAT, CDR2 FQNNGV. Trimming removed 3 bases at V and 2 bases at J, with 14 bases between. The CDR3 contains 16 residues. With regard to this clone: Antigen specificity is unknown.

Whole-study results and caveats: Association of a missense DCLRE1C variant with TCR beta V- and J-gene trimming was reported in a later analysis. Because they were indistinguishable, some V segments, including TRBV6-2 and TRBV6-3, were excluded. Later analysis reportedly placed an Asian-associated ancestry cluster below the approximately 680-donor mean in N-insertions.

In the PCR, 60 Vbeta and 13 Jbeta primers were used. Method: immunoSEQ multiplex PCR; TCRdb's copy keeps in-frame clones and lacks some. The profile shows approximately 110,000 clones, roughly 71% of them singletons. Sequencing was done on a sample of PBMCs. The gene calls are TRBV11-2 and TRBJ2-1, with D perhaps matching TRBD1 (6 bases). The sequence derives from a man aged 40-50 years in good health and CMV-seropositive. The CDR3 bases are TGTGCCAGCAGCTTGCTTGGGGGCGAGACCTACAATGAGCAGTTCTTC. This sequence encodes CASSLLGGETYNEQFF.